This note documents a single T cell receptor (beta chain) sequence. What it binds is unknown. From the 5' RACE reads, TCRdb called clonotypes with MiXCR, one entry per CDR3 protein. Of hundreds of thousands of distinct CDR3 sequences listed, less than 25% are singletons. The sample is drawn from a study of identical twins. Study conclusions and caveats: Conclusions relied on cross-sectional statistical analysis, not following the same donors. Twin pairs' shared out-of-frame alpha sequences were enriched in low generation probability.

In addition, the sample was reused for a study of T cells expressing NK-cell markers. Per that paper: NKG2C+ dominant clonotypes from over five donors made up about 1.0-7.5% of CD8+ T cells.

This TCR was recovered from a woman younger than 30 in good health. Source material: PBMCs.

CDR3 loop: CATSREWANTEAFF. The CDR3 DNA follows: TGTGCCACCAGCAGAGAGTGGGCGAACACTGAAGCTTTCTTT. The chain is built from TRBV15 and TRBJ1-1; no firm D call. V was pared by 0 bases and J by 1 base, with 6 bases between. The CDR3 runs 14 residues. The germline V gene encodes CDR1 LNHNV and CDR2 YYDKDF (reference sequence).